This T cell receptor beta chain was recovered during a study of PD-1 blockade in classical Hodgkin lymphoma. About the research overall: The nivolumab dose that patients received was 3 mg/kg, given intravenously every 2 weeks.

Findings and limits, study-wide: Repertoire differences have undefined causes, possibly disease activity or prior therapy. TCR diversity in CD4+, not CD8+, cells rose significantly by C4D1.

Looked up from germline, CDR1 is SNHLY and CDR2 is FYNNEI. The CDR3 sequence is 14 residues long. Trimming cost V 1 base and J 4 bases, with 11 bases left between them. Worth noting for this clone: As yet, its antigen is unknown.

Assay used: immunoSEQ multiplex PCR; TCRdb lists only in-frame clones, some missing. The sample has more than 140,000 clones, about 78% seen once; the top ten hold about 9%. With no exception, relapse followed autologous stem cell transplantation in all patients, and brentuximab vedotin exposure varied. Sequencing used peripheral blood mononuclear cells (PBMCs), obtained before the second cycle of nivolumab. The sequence came from a human donor with classical Hodgkin lymphoma. The chain has TRBV2 and TRBJ2-7; no reliable D call. The CDR3 nucleotides are TGTGCCAGCAGTGAAGTTCTGGGTTTTTACGAGCAGTACTTC. It codes for CASSEVLGFYEQYF.